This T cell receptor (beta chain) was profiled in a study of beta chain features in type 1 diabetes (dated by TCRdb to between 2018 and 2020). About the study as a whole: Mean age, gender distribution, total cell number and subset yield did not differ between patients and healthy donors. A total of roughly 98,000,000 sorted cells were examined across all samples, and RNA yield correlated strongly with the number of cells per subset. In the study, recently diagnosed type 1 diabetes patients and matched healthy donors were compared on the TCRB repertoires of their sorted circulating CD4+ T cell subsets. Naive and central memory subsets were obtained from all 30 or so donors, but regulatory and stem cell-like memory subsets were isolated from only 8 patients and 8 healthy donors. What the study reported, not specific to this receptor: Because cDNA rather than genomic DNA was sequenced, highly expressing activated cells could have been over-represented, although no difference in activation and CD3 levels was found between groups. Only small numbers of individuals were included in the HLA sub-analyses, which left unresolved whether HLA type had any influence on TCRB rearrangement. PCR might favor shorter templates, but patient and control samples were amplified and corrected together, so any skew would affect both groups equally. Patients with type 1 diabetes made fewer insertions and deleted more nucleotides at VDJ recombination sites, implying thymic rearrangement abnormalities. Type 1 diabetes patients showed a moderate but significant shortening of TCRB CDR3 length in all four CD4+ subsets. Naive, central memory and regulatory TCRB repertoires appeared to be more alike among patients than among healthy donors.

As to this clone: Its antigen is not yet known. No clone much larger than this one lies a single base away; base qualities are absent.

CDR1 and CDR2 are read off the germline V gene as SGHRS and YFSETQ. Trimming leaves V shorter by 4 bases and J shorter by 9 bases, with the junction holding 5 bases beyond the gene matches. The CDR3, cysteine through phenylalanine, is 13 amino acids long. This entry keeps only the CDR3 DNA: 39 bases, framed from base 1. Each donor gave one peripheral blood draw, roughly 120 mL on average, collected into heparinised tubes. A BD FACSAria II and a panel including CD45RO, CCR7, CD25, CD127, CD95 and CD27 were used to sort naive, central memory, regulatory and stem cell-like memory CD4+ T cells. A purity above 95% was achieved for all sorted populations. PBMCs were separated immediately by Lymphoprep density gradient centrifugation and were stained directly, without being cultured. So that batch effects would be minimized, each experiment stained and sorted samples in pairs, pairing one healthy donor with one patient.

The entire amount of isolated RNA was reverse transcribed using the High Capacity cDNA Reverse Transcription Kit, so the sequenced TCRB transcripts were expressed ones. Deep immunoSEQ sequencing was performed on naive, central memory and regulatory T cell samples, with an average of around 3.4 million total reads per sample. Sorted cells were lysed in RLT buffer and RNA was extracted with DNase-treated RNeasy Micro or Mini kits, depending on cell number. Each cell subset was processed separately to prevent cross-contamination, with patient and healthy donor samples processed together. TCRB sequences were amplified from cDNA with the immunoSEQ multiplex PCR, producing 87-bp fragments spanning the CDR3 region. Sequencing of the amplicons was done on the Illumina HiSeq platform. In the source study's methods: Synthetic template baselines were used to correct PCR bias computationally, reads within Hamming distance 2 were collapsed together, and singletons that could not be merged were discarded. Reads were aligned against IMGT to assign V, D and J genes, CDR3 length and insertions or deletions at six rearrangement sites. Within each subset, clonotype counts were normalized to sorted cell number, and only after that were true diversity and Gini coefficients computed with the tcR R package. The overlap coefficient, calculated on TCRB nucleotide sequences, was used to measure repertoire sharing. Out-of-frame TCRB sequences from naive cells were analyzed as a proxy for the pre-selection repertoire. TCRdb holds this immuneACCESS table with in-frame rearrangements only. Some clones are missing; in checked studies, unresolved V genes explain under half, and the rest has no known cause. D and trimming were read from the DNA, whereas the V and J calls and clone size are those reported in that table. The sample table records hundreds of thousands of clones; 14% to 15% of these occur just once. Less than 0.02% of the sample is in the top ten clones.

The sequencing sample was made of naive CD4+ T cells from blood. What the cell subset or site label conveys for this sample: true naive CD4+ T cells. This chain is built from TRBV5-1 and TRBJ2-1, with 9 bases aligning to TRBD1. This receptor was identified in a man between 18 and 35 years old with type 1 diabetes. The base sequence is TGCGCCAGCAGCCCGGGACAGGGAATTGAGCAGTTCTTC. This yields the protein CASSPGQGIEQFF. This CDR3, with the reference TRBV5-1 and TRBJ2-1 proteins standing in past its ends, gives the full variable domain KAGVTQTPRYLIKTRGQQVTLSCSPISGHRSVSWYQQTPGQGLQFLFEYFSETQRNKGNFPGRFSGRQFSNSRSEMNVSTLELGDSALYLCASSPGQGIEQFFGPGTRLTVL.